Listed here are 14 T cell receptor beta chains from one sample, sequenced in a study of blood T cell repertoires in COVID-19. The assay was immunoSEQ multiplex PCR, and TCRdb's table has in-frame clones only and misses some. The repertoire has 150,000 to 200,000 clones, over 65% of them found once; the top ten carry around a sixth. Sequencing used peripheral blood. The receptor source for this set is a person aged 65 to 79 with COVID-19, enrolled during active disease.

On this clone itself: Other DNA variants within this sample encode the same CDR3. The V gene is TRBV11-2, the J gene TRBJ1-2; TRBD1 might be the D (5 bases). From germline, CDR1 is SGHAT and CDR2 FQNNGV. This CDR3 region has 14 residues. V was pared by 5 bases and J by 2 bases, with 12 bases between. CDR3 amino acids: CASSLSGGNYGYTF. DNA of the CDR3: TGTGCCAGCAGCCTTTCCGGGGGAAACTATGGCTACACCTTC.

This chain joins TRBV2 and TRBJ1-4; 7 bases fit TRBD1. The CDR3 contains 13 residues. V was pared by 6 bases and J by 7 bases, with 5 bases of the junction left unmatched. Germline CDR1 and CDR2: SNHLY and FYNNEI. The CDR3: CASRVDRVEKLFF. CDR3 DNA sequence: TGTGCCAGCAGAGTAGACAGGGTTGAAAAACTGTTTTTT.

The chain carries TRBV25-1 and TRBJ2-1, with a possible D match to TRBD1 (6 bases). The CDR3 consists of 15 residues. Trimming pared 4 bases from V and 5 bases from J, leaving 15 bases between. Germline CDR1 MGHDK, CDR2 SYGVNS. The CDR3 DNA follows: TGTGCCAGCAGTGGGCCCGGGACAAGGAACAATGAGCAGTTCTTC. Amino acids: CASSGPGTRNNEQFF.

The chain employs TRBV5-6 and TRBJ1-5; TRBD1 might be the D (5 bases). V lost 0 bases to trimming and J lost 8 bases, with 12 bases between them. CDR1 SGHDT and CDR2 YYEEEE come from the germline V gene. The CDR3 runs 14 residues. The CDR3 reads CASSLAGGKKPQHF. The CDR3 DNA reads as TGTGCCAGCAGCTTGGCGGGGGGTAAGAAGCCCCAGCATTTT.

This clone was counted between two and nine times. The rearrangement joins TRBV6-5 to TRBJ2-1; 11 bases align to TRBD2. Looked up from germline, CDR1 is MNHEY and CDR2 is SVGAGI. CDR3 size: 15 residues. The V and J ends lost 5 bases and 4 bases, in that order; junction bases with no gene match: 4. Here the CDR3 DNA reads TGTGCCAGCAGTCCCGGGACTAGCGGATACAATGAGCAGTTCTTC. It translates to CASSPGTSGYNEQFF.

The chain uses TRBV19 and TRBJ1-3; no firm D call. The CDR3 extends over 15 amino acids. CDR1 is LNHDA and CDR2 is SQIVND in the germline V gene (reference sequence). Trimming shortened V by 3 bases and J by 2 bases, and 11 bases separated the two germline ends. CDR3 sequence reads: CASSIGGAAGNTIYF. In nucleotides, the CDR3 is TGTGCCAGTAGTATCGGTGGTGCTGCTGGAAACACCATATATTTT.

The chain uses TRBV6-5 and TRBJ2-7; D is ambiguous. The V gene's germline CDR1 is MNHEY and CDR2 SVGAGI. The CDR3 sequence is 14 residues long. V shed 6 bases and J shed 7 bases, with 19 bases lying between them. The CDR3 loop is CASSLDIRSLEQYF. The CDR3, as DNA: TGTGCCAGCAGCCTCGACATTCGCTCTTTAGAGCAGTACTTC.

V is TRBV11-1 and J is TRBJ1-6; 9 positions match TRBD1. V lost 3 bases and J lost 9; bases outside the gene matches: 3. Per the germline V gene, CDR1 is SGHAT and CDR2 is FQDESV (reference sequence). The CDR3 covers 14 residues. The CDR3 sequence is CASSLGTGPSPLHF. DNA of the CDR3: TGTGCCAGCAGCTTGGGGACAGGGCCTTCACCCCTCCACTTT.

The chain recombines TRBV5-4 with TRBJ2-7, with D perhaps matching TRBD2 (5 bases). V lost 4 bases, J lost 4 bases, and 15 bases lay in between. Germline CDR1 and CDR2: SGHNT and YYREEE (reference sequence). This CDR3 is built from 14 residues. The CDR3 DNA sequence: TGTGCCAGCAGCGTTCCGGGAACAACTTACGAGCAGTACTTC. The encoded protein is CASSVPGTTYEQYF.

This clone was counted a single time. This chain uses TRBV21-1 with TRBJ2-1; the D segment call TRBD2 is taken from the table without a DNA check. TRBV21-1 counts as a pseudogene. The CDR3 totals 14 residues. CDR3 residues: CASSPWTPRGEQFF. DNA for the CDR3: TGTGCCAGCAGCCCCTGGACCCCTCGGGGTGAGCAGTTCTTC.

This chain links TRBV28 with TRBJ2-3; weak D call: TRBD1 (6 bases). The CDR3 is made up of 15 amino acids. Germline assignment: CDR1 MDHEN and CDR2 SYDVKM. V was clipped by 6 bases and J by 3 bases, with 16 bases between them. The CDR3 protein is CASRKGQLDTDTQYF. The DNA of the CDR3 is TGTGCCAGCAGGAAAGGACAGCTAGATACAGATACGCAGTATTTT.

This clone has just one count. The chain uses TRBV19 and TRBJ1-1; D remains unclear. Germline V CDR1 and CDR2: LNHDA, SQIVND (reference sequence). CDR3 length: 15 amino acids. With 1 base removed from V and 6 bases from J, the gap between germline ends came to 15 bases. The CDR3 DNA sequence: TGTGCCAGTAGTATAGGACGGAGCCTTGGCGCTGAAGCTTTCTTT. It is translated as CASSIGRSLGAEAFF.

The rearrangement joins TRBV9 to TRBJ2-1; the match to TRBD1 covers 7 bases. In germline, CDR1 is SGDLS, CDR2 YYNGEE. V trimming: 5 bases; J trimming: 0 bases; junction bases outside the gene matches: 2. This CDR3 contains 14 residues. The CDR3, as DNA: TGTGCCAGCAGTCGGGACAGCTCCTACAATGAGCAGTTCTTC. Translating gives CASSRDSSYNEQFF.

The chain has TRBV5-1 and TRBJ2-3; tentatively, D is TRBD1 (5 bases). The CDR3 spans 14 residues. Germline values: CDR1 SGHRS, CDR2 YFSETQ. V lost 7 bases to trimming and J lost 4 bases, with 16 bases between them. The CDR3 reads CASREVGPPDTQYF. As DNA, the CDR3 is TGCGCCAGCCGCGAAGTGGGGCCACCAGATACGCAGTATTTT. Full variable domain (remainder filled in from reference TRBV5-1 and TRBJ2-3): KAGVTQTPRYLIKTRGQQVTLSCSPISGHRSVSWYQQTPGQGLQFLFEYFSETQRNKGNFPGRFSGRQFSNSRSEMNVSTLELGDSALYLCASREVGPPDTQYFGPGTRLTVL.